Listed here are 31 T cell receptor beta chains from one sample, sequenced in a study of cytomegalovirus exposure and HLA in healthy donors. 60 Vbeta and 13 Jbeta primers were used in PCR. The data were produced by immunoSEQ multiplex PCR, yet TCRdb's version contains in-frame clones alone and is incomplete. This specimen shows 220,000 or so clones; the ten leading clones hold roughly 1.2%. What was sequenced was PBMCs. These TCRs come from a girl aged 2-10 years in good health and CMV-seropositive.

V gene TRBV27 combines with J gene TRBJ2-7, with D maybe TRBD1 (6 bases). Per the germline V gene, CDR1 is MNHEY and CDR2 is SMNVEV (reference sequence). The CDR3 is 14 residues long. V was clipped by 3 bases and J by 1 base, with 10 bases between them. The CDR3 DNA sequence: TGTGCCAGCAGTTTTCAGGGGCTTTCCTACGAGCAGTACTTC. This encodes CASSFQGLSYEQYF.

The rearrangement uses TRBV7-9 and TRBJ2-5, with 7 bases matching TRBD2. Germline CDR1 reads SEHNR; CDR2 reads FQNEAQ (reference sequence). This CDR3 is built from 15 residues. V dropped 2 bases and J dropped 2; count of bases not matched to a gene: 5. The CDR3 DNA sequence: TGTGCCAGCAGCTTACAACTAGCGAATCAAGAGACCCAGTACTTC. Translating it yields CASSLQLANQETQYF.

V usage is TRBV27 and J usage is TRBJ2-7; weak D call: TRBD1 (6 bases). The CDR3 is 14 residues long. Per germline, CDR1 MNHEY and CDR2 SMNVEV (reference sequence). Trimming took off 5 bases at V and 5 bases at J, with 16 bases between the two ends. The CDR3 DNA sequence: TGTGCCAGCAGTCCCTTACAGGGCGATGACGAGCAGTACTTC. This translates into CASSPLQGDDEQYF.

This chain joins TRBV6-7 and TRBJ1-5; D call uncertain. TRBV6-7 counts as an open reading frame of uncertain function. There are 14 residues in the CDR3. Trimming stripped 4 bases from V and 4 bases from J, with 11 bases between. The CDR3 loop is CASSCQAMNQPQHF. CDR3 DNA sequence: TGTGCCAGCAGTTGCCAGGCGATGAATCAGCCCCAGCATTTT.

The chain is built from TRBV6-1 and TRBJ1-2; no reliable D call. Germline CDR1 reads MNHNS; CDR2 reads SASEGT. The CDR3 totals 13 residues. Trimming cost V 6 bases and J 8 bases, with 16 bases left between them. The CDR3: CASRAAGWEGYTF. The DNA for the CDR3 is TGTGCCAGCAGAGCGGCGGGCTGGGAGGGCTACACCTTC.

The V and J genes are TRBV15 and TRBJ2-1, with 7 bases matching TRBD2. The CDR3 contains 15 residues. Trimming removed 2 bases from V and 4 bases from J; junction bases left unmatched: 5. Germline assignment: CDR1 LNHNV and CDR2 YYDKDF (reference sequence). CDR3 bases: TGTGCCACCAGCAGACGGGGGGACGGTTACAATGAGCAGTTCTTC. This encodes CATSRRGDGYNEQFF.

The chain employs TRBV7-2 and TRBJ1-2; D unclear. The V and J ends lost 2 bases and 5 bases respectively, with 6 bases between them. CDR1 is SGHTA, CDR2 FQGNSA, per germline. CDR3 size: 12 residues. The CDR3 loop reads CASSLNRYGYTF. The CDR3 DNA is TGTGCCAGCAGCTTAAACCGGTATGGCTACACCTTC.

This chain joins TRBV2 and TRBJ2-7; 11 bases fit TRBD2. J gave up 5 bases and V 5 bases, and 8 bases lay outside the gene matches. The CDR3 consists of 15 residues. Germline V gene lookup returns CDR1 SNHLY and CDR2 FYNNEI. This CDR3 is CASSSLAGGPHEQYF. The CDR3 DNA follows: TGTGCCAGCAGTTCTTTAGCGGGAGGGCCCCACGAGCAGTACTTC.

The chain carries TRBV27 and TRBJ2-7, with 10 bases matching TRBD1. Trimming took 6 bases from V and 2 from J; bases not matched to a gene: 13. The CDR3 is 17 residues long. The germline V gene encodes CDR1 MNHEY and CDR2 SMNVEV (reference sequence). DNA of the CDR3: TGTGCCAGCAGCAGTTATCGAAGGGGGACAGGGGCCTACGAGCAGTACTTC. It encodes CASSSYRRGTGAYEQYF.

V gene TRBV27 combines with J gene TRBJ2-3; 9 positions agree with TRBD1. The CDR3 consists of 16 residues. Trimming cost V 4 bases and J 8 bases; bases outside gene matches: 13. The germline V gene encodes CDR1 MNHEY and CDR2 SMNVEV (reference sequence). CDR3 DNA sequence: TGTGCCAGCAGTTCCAGCCGGACAGGGGATCGAGGTACGCAGTATTTT. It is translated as CASSSSRTGDRGTQYF.

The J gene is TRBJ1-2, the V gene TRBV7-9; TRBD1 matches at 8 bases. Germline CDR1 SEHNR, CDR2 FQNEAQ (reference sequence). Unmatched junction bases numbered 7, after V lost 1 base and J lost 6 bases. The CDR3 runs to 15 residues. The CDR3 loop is CASSLVGGTGDGYTF. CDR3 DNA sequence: TGTGCCAGCAGCTTAGTCGGGGGGACAGGTGATGGCTACACCTTC.

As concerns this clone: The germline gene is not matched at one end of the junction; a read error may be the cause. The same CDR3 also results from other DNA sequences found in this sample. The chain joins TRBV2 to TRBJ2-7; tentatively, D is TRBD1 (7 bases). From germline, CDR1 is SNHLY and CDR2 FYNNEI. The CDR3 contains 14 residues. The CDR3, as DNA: TGTGCCAGCAGTGGGAGGGGGCGGCCCTACGAGCAATACTTC. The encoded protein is CASSGRGRPYEQYF.

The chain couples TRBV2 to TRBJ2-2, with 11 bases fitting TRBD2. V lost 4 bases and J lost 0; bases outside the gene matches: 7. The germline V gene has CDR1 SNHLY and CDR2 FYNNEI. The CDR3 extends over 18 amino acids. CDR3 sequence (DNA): TGTGCCAGCAGTGGTATAGCGGGAGGGCTCGCGAACACCGGGGAGCTGTTTTTT. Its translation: CASSGIAGGLANTGELFF.

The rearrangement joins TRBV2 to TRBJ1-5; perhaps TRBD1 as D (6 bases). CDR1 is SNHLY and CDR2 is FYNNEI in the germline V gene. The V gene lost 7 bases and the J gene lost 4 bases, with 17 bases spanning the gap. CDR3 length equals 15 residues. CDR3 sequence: CASTKQGLGNQPQHF. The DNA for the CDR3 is TGTGCCAGCACCAAACAGGGTCTGGGAAATCAGCCCCAGCATTTT.

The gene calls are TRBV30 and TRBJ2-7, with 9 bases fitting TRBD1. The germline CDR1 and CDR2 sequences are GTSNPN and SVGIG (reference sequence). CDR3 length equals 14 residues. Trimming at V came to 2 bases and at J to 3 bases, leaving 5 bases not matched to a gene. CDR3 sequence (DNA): TGTGCCTGGAGTTTGGGACAGGGTATCTACGAGCAGTACTTC. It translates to CAWSLGQGIYEQYF.

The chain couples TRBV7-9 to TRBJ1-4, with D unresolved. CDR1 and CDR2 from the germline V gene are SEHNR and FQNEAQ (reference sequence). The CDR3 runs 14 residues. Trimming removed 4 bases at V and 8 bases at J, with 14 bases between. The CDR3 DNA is TGTGCCAGCAGCTCGGGGAGAACTCCCGAAAAACTGTTTTTT. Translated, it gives CASSSGRTPEKLFF.

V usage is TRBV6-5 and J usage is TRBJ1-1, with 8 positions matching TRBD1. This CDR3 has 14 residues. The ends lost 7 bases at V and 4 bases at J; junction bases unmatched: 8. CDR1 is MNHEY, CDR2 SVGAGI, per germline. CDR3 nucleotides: TGTGCCAGCACCAGACAGGGGCGAGGCACTGAAGCTTTCTTT. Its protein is CASTRQGRGTEAFF.

The CDR3: CASSLNGRAFNEQYF. The CDR3 DNA is TGCGCCAGCAGCTTGAACGGGAGGGCCTTTAACGAGCAGTACTTC. The gene calls are TRBV5-1 and TRBJ2-7, with 8 bases aligning to TRBD2. The CDR3 totals 15 residues. Germline-derived CDR1 and CDR2 are SGHRS and YFSETQ. Trimming took 1 base from V and 5 from J; bases not matched to a gene: 8.

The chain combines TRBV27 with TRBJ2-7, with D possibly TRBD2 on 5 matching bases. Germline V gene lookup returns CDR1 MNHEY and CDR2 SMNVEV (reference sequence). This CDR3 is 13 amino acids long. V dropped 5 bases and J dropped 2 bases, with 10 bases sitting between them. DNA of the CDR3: TGTGCCAGCAGTGAGAGCGGACCCTACGAGCAGTACTTC. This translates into CASSESGPYEQYF.

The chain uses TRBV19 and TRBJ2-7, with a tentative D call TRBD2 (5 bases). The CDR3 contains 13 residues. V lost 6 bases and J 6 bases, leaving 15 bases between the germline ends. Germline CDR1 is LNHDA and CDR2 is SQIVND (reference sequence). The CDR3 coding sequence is TGTGCCAGTAGGAGGGCCTCAGATAGCGAGCAGTACTTC. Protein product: CASRRASDSEQYF.

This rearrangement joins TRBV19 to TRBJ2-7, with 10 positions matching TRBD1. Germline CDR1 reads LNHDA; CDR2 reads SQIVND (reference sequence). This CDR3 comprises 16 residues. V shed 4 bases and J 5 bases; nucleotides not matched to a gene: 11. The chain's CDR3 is CASSRKMGQGINEQYF. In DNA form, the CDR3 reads TGTGCCAGTAGTAGGAAGATGGGACAGGGGATCAACGAGCAGTACTTC.

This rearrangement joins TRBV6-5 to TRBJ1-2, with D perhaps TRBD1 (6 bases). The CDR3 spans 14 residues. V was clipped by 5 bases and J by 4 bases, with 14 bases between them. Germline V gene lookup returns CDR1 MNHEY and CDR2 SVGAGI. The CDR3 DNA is TGTGCCAGCAGTAAAACAACAGGGATCTATGGCTACACCTTC. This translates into CASSKTTGIYGYTF.

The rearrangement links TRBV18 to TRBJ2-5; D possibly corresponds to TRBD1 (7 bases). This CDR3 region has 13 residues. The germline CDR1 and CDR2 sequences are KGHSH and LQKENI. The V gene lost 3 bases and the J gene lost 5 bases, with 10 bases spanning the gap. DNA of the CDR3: TGTGCCAGCTCACCGGCAGGGGGGGAGACCCAGTACTTC. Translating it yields CASSPAGGETQYF. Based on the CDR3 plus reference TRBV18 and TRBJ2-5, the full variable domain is NAGVMQNPRHLVRRRGQEARLRCSPMKGHSHVYWYRQLPEEGLKFMVYLQKENIIDESGMPKERFSAEFPKEGPSILRIQQVVRGDSAAYFCASSPAGGETQYFGPGTRLLVL.

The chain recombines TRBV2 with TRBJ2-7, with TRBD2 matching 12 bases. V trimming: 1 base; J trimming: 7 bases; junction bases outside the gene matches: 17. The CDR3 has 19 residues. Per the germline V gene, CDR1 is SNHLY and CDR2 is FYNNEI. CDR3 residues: CASSEDRRRSASGRDEQYF. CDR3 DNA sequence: TGTGCCAGCAGTGAAGACCGCCGCCGGTCGGCTAGCGGGAGGGATGAGCAGTACTTC.

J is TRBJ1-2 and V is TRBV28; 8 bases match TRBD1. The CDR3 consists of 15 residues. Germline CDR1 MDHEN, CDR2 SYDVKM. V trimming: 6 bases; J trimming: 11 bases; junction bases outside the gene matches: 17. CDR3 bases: TGTGCCAGCAGCCCCCCCCAAGGACAGGGCCGAGGGTACACCTTC. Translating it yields CASSPPQGQGRGYTF.

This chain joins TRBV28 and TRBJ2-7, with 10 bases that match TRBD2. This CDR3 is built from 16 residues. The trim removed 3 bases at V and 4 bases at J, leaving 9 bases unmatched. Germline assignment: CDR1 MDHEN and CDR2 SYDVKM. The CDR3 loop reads CASSFRRLAGEYEQYF. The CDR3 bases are TGTGCCAGCAGTTTTCGGCGTCTAGCGGGAGAATACGAGCAGTACTTC.

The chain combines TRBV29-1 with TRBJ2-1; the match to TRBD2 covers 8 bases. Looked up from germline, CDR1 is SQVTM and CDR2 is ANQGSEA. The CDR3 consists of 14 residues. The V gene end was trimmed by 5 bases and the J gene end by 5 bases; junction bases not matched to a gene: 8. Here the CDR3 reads CSVPSVAGHNEQFF. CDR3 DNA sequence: TGCAGCGTTCCATCGGTAGCGGGACACAATGAGCAGTTCTTC.

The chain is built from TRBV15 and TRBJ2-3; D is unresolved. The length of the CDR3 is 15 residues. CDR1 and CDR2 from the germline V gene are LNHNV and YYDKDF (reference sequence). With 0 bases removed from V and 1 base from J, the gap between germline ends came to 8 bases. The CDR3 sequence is CATSRDPQGTDTQYF. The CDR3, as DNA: TGTGCCACCAGCAGAGATCCGCAGGGCACAGATACGCAGTATTTT.

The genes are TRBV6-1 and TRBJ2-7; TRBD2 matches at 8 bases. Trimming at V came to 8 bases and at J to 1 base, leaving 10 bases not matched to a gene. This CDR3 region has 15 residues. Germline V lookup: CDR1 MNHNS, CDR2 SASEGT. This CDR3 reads CASGGPGLGSYEQYF. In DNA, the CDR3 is TGTGCCAGCGGGGGTCCGGGACTAGGGTCCTACGAGCAGTACTTC.

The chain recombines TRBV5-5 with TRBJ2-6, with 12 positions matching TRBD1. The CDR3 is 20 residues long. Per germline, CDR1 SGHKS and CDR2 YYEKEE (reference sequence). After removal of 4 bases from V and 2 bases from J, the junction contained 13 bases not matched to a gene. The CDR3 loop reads CASSLKVPGQGAAGANVLTF. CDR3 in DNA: TGTGCCAGCAGCCTCAAAGTCCCGGGACAGGGGGCTGCTGGGGCCAACGTCCTGACTTTC.

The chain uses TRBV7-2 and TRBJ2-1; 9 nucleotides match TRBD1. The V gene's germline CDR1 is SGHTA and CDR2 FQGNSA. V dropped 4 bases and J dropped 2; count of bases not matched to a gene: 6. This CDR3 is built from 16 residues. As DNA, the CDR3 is TGTGCCAGCAGCTCGAGGACAGGGGTGACCTACAATGAGCAGTTCTTC. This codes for CASSSRTGVTYNEQFF.